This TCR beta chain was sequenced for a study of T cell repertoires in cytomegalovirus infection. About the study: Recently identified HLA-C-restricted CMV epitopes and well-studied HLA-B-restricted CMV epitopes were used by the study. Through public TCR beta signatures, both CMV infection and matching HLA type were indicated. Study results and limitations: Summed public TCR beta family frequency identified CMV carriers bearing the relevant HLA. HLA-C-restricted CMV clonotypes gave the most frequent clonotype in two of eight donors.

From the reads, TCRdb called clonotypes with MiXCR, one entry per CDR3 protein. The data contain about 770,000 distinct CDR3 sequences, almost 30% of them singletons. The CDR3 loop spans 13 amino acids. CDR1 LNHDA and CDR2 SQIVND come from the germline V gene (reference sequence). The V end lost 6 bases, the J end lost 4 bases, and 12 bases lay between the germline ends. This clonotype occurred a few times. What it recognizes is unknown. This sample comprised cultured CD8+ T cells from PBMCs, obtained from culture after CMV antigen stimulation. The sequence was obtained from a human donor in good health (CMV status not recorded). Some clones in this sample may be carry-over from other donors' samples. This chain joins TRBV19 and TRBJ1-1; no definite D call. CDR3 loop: CASSSPWGTEAFF. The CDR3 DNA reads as TGTGCCAGTAGCTCCCCCTGGGGCACTGAAGCTTTCTTT.